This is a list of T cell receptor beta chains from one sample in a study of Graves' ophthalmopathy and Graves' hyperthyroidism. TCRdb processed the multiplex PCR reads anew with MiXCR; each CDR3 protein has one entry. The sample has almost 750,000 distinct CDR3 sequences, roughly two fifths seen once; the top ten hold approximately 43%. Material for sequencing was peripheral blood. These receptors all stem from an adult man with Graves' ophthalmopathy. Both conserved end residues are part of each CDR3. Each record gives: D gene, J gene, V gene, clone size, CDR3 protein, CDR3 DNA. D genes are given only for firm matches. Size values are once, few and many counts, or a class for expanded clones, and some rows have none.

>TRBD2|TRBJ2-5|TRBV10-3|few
CASSYTGSLAGIQETQYF
TGTGCCAGCTCTTATACGGGCTCGCTAGCGGGAATTCAAGAGACCCAGTACTTC
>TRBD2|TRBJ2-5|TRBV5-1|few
CASSAGDYSKETQYF
TGCGCCAGCAGCGCGGGGGACTACTCCAAAGAGACCCAGTACTTC
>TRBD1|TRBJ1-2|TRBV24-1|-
CATSASDREYGYTF
TGTGCCACCAGTGCCTCGGACAGGGAGTATGGCTACACCTTC
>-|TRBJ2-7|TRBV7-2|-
CASSLSGSLFEQYF
TGTGCCAGCAGCTTATCGGGATCCCTCTTTGAGCAGTACTTC
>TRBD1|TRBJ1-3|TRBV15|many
CATSQTQGSSGNTIYF
TGTGCCACCAGTCAAACACAGGGGAGCTCTGGAAACACCATATATTTT
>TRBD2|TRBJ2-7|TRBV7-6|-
CASSPGLAGSHEQYF
TGTGCCAGCTCACCAGGACTAGCGGGATCCCACGAGCAGTACTTC
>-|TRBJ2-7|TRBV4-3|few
CASSQVVQIYEQYF
TGCGCCAGCAGCCAAGTGGTCCAGATCTACGAGCAGTACTTC
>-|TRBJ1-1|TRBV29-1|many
CSVEPPDKNTEAFF
TGCAGCGTTGAACCCCCCGATAAGAACACTGAAGCTTTCTTT
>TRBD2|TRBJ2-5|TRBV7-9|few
CASSSGTSGRNQETQYF
TGTGCCAGCAGCTCCGGGACTAGCGGACGAAACCAAGAGACCCAGTACTTC
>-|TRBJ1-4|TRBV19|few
CASRSEGRPREKLFF
TGTGCCAGCAGGTCCGAGGGACGCCCCCGGGAAAAACTGTTTTTT
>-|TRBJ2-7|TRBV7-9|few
CASSRTDRVDYEQYF
TGTGCCAGCAGCCGAACAGATAGGGTAGATTACGAGCAGTACTTC
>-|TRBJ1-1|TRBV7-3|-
CASSLTGGVGTEAFF
TGTGCCAGCAGCTTAACGGGGGGCGTGGGCACTGAAGCTTTCTTT
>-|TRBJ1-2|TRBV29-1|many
CSVGDQGDYGYTF
TGCAGCGTTGGCGATCAGGGTGACTATGGCTACACCTTC
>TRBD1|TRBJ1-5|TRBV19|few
CASTPLDRDSQPQHF
TGTGCCAGTACCCCTTTGGACAGGGATAGTCAGCCCCAGCATTTT
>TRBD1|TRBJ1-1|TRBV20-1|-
CSAEGQGAGAFF
TGCAGTGCTGAGGGACAGGGGGCAGGAGCTTTCTTT
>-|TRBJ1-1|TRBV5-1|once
CASSVEDPPEGGTEAFF
TGCGCCAGCAGCGTTGAAGACCCACCCGAGGGGGGCACTGAAGCTTTCTTT
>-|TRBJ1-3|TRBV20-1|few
CSAREVERSTGNTIYF
TGCAGTGCTAGAGAGGTAGAGCGCAGTACTGGAAACACCATATATTTT
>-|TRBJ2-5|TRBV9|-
CASSERPGVETQYF
TGTGCCAGCAGCGAGCGTCCGGGGGTAGAGACCCAGTACTTC
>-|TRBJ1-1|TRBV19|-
CASNANTEAFF
TGTGCCAGTAACGCCAACACTGAAGCTTTCTTT
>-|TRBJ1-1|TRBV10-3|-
CAIQGDRPAFF
TGTGCCATCCAGGGAGATCGACCAGCTTTCTTT
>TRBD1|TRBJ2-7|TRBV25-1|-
CASSERLGTAYF
TGTGCCAGCAGTGAAAGATTGGGGACAGCTTACTTC
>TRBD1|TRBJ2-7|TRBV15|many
CATSRDGGQGAYEQYF
TGTGCCACCAGCAGAGATGGGGGACAGGGGGCGTACGAGCAGTACTTC
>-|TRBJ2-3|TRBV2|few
CASSESRTDTQYF
TGTGCCAGCAGTGAAAGTAGGACAGATACGCAGTATTTT
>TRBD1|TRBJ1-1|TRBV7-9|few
CASSLALGTGGTEAFF
TGTGCCAGCAGCTTAGCGCTTGGGACAGGGGGCACCGAAGCTTTCTTT
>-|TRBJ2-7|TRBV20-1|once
CSASGQSGSYEQYF
TGCAGTGCTAGCGGACAAAGCGGCTCCTACGAGCAGTACTTC
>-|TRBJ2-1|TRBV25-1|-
CDRESGARPYNEQFF
TGTGACCGTGAGTCTGGTGCCCGGCCCTACAATGAGCAGTTCTTC
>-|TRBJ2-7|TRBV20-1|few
CSAPARGESDEQYF
TGCAGTGCCCCAGCGCGGGGAGAGAGCGACGAGCAGTACTTC
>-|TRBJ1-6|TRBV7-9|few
CASSRERGDNSPLHF
TGCGCCAGCAGCAGGGAGAGGGGAGATAATTCACCCCTCCACTTT
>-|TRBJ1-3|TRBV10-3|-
CASSQDPWGNTIYF
TGTGCCAGCAGCCAAGATCCCTGGGGAAACACCATATATTTT
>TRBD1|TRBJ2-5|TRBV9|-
CASSVGGGEPFQETQYF
TGTGCCAGCAGTGTAGGGGGCGGAGAGCCTTTCCAAGAGACCCAGTACTTC
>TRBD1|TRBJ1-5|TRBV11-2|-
CASSYQTGTESNQPQHF
TGTGCCAGCAGCTATCAGACCGGGACAGAAAGCAATCAGCCCCAGCATTTT